One and the same sample provided the 10 T cell receptor beta chains below, sequenced in a study of blood T cell repertoires in COVID-19. Profiling relied on immunoSEQ multiplex PCR, and the TCRdb table lists in-frame clones only, not all of them. The table has around 27,000 clones, approximately 80% seen once. Sequenced: peripheral blood. The receptors stem from a human donor in a cohort sampled during active COVID-19.

This clone was seen only once. This chain links TRBV7-9 with TRBJ2-1, with 10 bases lining up with TRBD1. The germline gives CDR1 SEHNR, CDR2 FQNEAQ (reference sequence). The trim removed 5 bases at V and 4 bases at J, leaving 5 bases unmatched. The CDR3 spans 15 residues. DNA for the CDR3: TGTGCCAGCAGCAAGACAGGGGGCCGTTACAATGAGCAGTTCTTC. Encoded protein: CASSKTGGRYNEQFF.

The V gene is TRBV6-2 or TRBV6-3, the J gene TRBJ2-3, with 9 positions matching TRBD2. CDR1 MNHEY and CDR2 SVGEGT come from the germline V gene. The CDR3 contains 15 residues. Germline trimming cut 2 bases from V and 6 bases from J; bases unmatched to any gene: 6. In nucleotides, the CDR3 is TGTGCCAGCAGTTACGGCCTAGCGGGAACCGATACGCAGTATTTT. Translating gives CASSYGLAGTDTQYF.

This clone was counted once. The chain links TRBV6-2 or TRBV6-3 to TRBJ2-7; 9 bases match TRBD1. The CDR3 covers 14 residues. Unmatched junction bases numbered 5, after V lost 4 bases and J lost 4 bases. Germline CDR1 MNHEY, CDR2 SVGEGT. The CDR3 DNA reads TGTGCCAGCAGTTCAACAGGGGGCGTGTACGAGCAGTACTTC. Translating gives CASSSTGGVYEQYF.

The chain couples TRBV5-8 to TRBJ2-7, with D uncertain. Germline V gene lookup returns CDR1 SGHTS and CDR2 YDEGEE. V lost 0 bases and J lost 5, with 6 bases in between. This CDR3 region has 12 residues. CDR3 sequence (DNA): TGTGCCAGCAGCTTGGGCGCCCACGAGCAGTACTTC. It specifies CASSLGAHEQYF.

The V call is TRBV9, the J call TRBJ2-7; D is uncertain. The CDR3 totals 15 residues. Germline V CDR1 and CDR2: SGDLS, YYNGEE. With 4 bases removed from V and 2 bases from J, the gap between germline ends came to 16 bases. The CDR3 here is CASSPLESAAYEQYF. The CDR3 DNA reads TGTGCCAGCAGCCCGCTGGAAAGCGCAGCCTACGAGCAGTACTTC. The entire variable domain, with the rest obtained from reference TRBV9 and TRBJ2-7, is as follows: DSGVTQTPKHLITATGQRVTLRCSPRSGDLSVYWYQQSLDQGLQFLIQYYNGEERAKGNILERFSAQQFPDLHSELNLSSLELGDSALYFCASSPLESAAYEQYFGPGTRLTVT.

This chain joins TRBV4-3 and TRBJ2-2; D not certain. Looked up from germline, CDR1 is LGHNA and CDR2 is YSLEER. The CDR3 has 13 residues. Trimming removed 0 bases from V and 6 bases from J, with 5 bases in between. The DNA of the CDR3 is TGCGCCAGCAGCCAAGATACGGCCGGGGAGCTGTTTTTT. Translated, it gives CASSQDTAGELFF.

This clone has just a few counts. The chain has TRBV7-9 and TRBJ2-5; D perhaps matches TRBD2 (6 bases). In germline, CDR1 is SEHNR, CDR2 FQNEAQ (reference sequence). The CDR3 spans 14 residues. V lost 6 bases and J lost 5, with 16 bases in between. This chain's CDR3 is CASSIGGDEETQYF. Here the CDR3 DNA reads TGTGCCAGCAGTATTGGCGGGGATGAGGAGACCCAGTACTTC.

The chain carries TRBV28 and TRBJ2-7; D not certain. Trimming left V 7 bases short and J 2 bases short, with 18 bases between. This CDR3 comprises 15 residues. Germline V gene lookup returns CDR1 MDHEN and CDR2 SYDVKM. CDR3 residues: CASTNTEQPTYEQYF. CDR3 DNA: TGTGCCAGCACAAATACGGAGCAACCCACCTACGAGCAGTACTTC.

This chain links TRBV10-2 with TRBJ2-7, with 9 positions matching TRBD2. The CDR3 spans 15 residues. The V gene end was trimmed by 6 bases and the J gene end by 5 bases; junction bases not matched to a gene: 11. Germline V CDR1 and CDR2: WSHSY, SAAADI. The CDR3 DNA sequence: TGCGCCAGCAGAGAATCCCCCGTAGCGGGGGACGAGCAGTACTTC. Translating gives CASRESPVAGDEQYF.

This clone has a handful of counts. The J gene is TRBJ1-1, the V gene TRBV10-3; 8 bases agree with TRBD1. CDR3 size: 15 residues. Germline V gene sequence: CDR1 ENHRY, CDR2 SYGVKD. Losses at the gene ends were 4 bases for V and 8 bases for J; bases not matched to a gene: 12. The CDR3 reads CAISVGQGIVSEAFF. The CDR3 nucleotides are TGTGCCATCAGTGTAGGACAGGGAATCGTTTCGGAAGCTTTCTTT.